The sequence of this TCR beta chain was determined in a study of cytomegalovirus exposure and HLA in healthy donors. Both 60 Vbeta primers and 13 Jbeta primers went into the PCR. Sequenced by immunoSEQ multiplex PCR; TCRdb stores in-frame clones only, minus some. The sample lists 95,000 to 100,000 clones, roughly 80% seen once, with around 17% in the top ten. Whole-study results and caveats: CMV serostatus was the only immune exposure information that was available. Later analysis demonstrated an association between a missense DCLRE1C variant and TCR beta V- and J-gene trimming.

Regarding this clone: What it binds is unknown.

This sequence was found in a man aged 55 to 69 in good health and CMV-seropositive. Sequencing was done on a sample of PBMCs.

The CDR3 protein is CASSVAPDMRNYEQYF. The DNA for the CDR3 is TGTGCCAGCAGCGTAGCCCCGGACATGAGGAACTACGAGCAGTACTTC. The chain carries TRBV5-5 and TRBJ2-7, with D possibly being TRBD1 (5 bases). This CDR3 spans 16 amino acids. Between the trimmed V and J ends, which lost 4 bases and 3 bases, there was a span of 20 bases. CDR1 SGHKS and CDR2 YYEKEE come from the germline V gene (reference sequence).